What follows describes a single T cell receptor beta chain. Its cognate antigen is unknown. These data originate in a study of cytomegalovirus exposure and HLA in healthy donors. Points from the study as a whole: Trimming of TCR beta V- and J-genes showed a link, identified in a later analysis, to a missense DCLRE1C variant. Among the sequence variants, a highly shared cluster was likely an artifact of sequencing. A later analysis appeared to link common viral pathogens to several of the most significant clusters.

This cohort consisted of healthy bone marrow donors. In germline, CDR1 is SGHTA, CDR2 FQGTGA. V lost 6 bases and J lost 5, with 14 bases in between. This CDR3 has 14 residues. PCR involved 60 Vbeta and 13 Jbeta primers. This table comes from immunoSEQ multiplex PCR, and its TCRdb copy is limited to in-frame clones, with some not included. The table shows some 170,000 clones, with roughly 87% occurring only once. The chain employs TRBV7-3 and TRBJ2-1; D is unresolved. The source of this sequence is a woman aged 25 to 39 in good health and CMV-seronegative. Sequencing used PBMCs. The CDR3 sequence is CASSMYRSDNEQFF. As DNA, the CDR3 is TGTGCCAGCAGTATGTATCGGTCCGACAATGAGCAGTTCTTC.